What follows are 27 T cell receptor beta chains derived from one specimen sequenced in a study of cytomegalovirus exposure and HLA in healthy donors. Vbeta (60) and Jbeta (13) primers were used in the PCR. Produced via immunoSEQ multiplex PCR; TCRdb's table is partial and in-frame only. The table records 120,000 or so clones, around 69% of them present only once. The sample comprised PBMCs. The receptor source for this set is a man aged 45-65 years in good health and CMV-seropositive.

The chain joins TRBV6-5 to TRBJ2-7; 14 nucleotides match TRBD2. The V gene's germline CDR1 is MNHEY and CDR2 SVGAGI. This CDR3 region has 14 residues. The junction had 6 bases not matched to a gene; V was cut back by 6 bases and J by 8 bases. The CDR3: CASSSTSGGEKQYF. In DNA, the CDR3 is TGTGCCAGCAGCTCGACTAGCGGGGGGGAGAAGCAGTACTTC.

This clone was observed a single time. The chain joins TRBV5-4 to TRBJ2-7, with a possible D match to TRBD1 (6 bases). From germline, CDR1 is SGHNT and CDR2 YYREEE (reference sequence). This CDR3 has 15 amino acids. Trimming shortened V by 0 bases and J by 5 bases, and 15 bases separated the two germline ends. CDR3 loop: CASSLEGTPPDEQYF. The DNA of the CDR3 is TGTGCCAGCAGCTTGGAAGGGACACCTCCTGACGAGCAGTACTTC.

This chain links TRBV5-4 with TRBJ2-4; D possibly corresponds to TRBD2 (7 bases). Germline CDR1 is SGHNT and CDR2 is YYREEE (reference sequence). The ends were cut back, 0 bases at V and 3 bases at J, with 16 bases in the middle. CDR3 size: 17 residues. The CDR3 DNA sequence: TGTGCCAGCAGCTTGGCGGGGGGCGCGTCGGTCAAAAACATTCAGTACTTC. Translation gives CASSLAGGASVKNIQYF.

This sequence joins TRBV9 and TRBJ2-1; TRBD1 aligns across 9 bases. With 4 bases clipped from V and 2 bases from J, the junction kept 4 bases outside the gene matches. CDR1 and CDR2 (germline): SGDLS, YYNGEE. The length of the CDR3 is 15 residues. Here the CDR3 DNA reads TGTGCCAGCAGCCCCGGGACAGGGACCTACAATGAGCAGTTCTTC. Protein product: CASSPGTGTYNEQFF.

The V call is TRBV5-1, the J call TRBJ2-5; 12 bases fit TRBD2. The CDR3 has 17 amino acids. The ends lost 4 bases at V and 5 bases at J; junction bases unmatched: 12. CDR1 is SGHRS, CDR2 YFSETQ, per germline. The CDR3 DNA reads TGCGCCAGCAGCCGCGCGACTAGCGGGAGTAGATGGGAGACCCAGTACTTC. Residues: CASSRATSGSRWETQYF.

This rearrangement joins TRBV19 to TRBJ1-2; D uncertain. This CDR3 has 16 amino acids. The V gene lost 1 base and the J gene lost 2 bases, with 14 bases spanning the gap. CDR1 is LNHDA, CDR2 SQIVND, per germline (reference sequence). The CDR3 sequence is CASSIGQIYSNYGYTF. In DNA form, the CDR3 reads TGTGCCAGTAGTATAGGCCAGATTTATAGCAACTATGGCTACACCTTC.

The chain employs TRBV9 and TRBJ2-1; 9 bases are shared with TRBD1. The V gene end was trimmed by 4 bases and the J gene end by 2 bases; junction bases not matched to a gene: 4. From germline, CDR1 is SGDLS and CDR2 YYNGEE. The CDR3 is 15 residues long. The CDR3 DNA is TGTGCCAGCAGCCCACAGGGGGCACCCTACAATGAGCAGTTCTTC. This translates into CASSPQGAPYNEQFF. Together with reference TRBV9 and TRBJ2-1, the CDR3 gives the full variable domain: DSGVTQTPKHLITATGQRVTLRCSPRSGDLSVYWYQQSLDQGLQFLIQYYNGEERAKGNILERFSAQQFPDLHSELNLSSLELGDSALYFCASSPQGAPYNEQFFGPGTRLTVL.

The rearrangement joins TRBV6-1 to TRBJ2-7; the D gene is possibly TRBD1 (6 bases). Germline CDR1 MNHNS, CDR2 SASEGT. V was trimmed by 5 bases and J by 4 bases, leaving 15 bases between them. CDR3 size: 14 residues. The CDR3 spells CASSHGTKTYEQYF. The CDR3, as DNA: TGTGCCAGCAGTCACGGGACAAAGACGTACGAGCAGTACTTC.

This chain uses TRBV2 with TRBJ1-1, with a weak D call TRBD1 (6 bases). Germline V gene sequence: CDR1 SNHLY, CDR2 FYNNEI. With 6 bases removed from V and 11 bases from J, the gap between germline ends came to 16 bases. The length of the CDR3 is 12 residues. The CDR3 loop reads CASSQRGFGAFF. CDR3 bases: TGTGCCAGCAGCCAGAGGGGGTTTGGGGCTTTCTTT.

This clone came up once. The chain couples TRBV27 to TRBJ2-3, with 8 bases that match TRBD2. CDR1 MNHEY and CDR2 SMNVEV come from the germline V gene (reference sequence). The CDR3 runs 17 residues. V shed 4 bases, J shed 5 bases, and the junction held 14 bases outside the gene matches. DNA of the CDR3: TGTGCCAGCAGTTCTCCGATCAAGCGGGGGCAAGGAGATACGCAGTATTTT. Translating gives CASSSPIKRGQGDTQYF.

This clone was counted once. For the CDR3, the DNA is TGTGCCAGCAGTGTTAGGCTGACAACTGGAAACACCATATATTTT. Translating gives CASSVRLTTGNTIYF. The chain has TRBV7-2 and TRBJ1-3; no firm D call. The CDR3 contains 15 residues. Germline V CDR1 and CDR2: SGHTA, FQGNSA. Trimming shortened V by 6 bases and J by 2 bases, and 14 bases separated the two germline ends.

V usage is TRBV19 and J usage is TRBJ1-1; D might be TRBD1 (6 bases). Trimming cost V 3 bases and J 10 bases, with 12 bases left between them. Germline V gene sequence: CDR1 LNHDA, CDR2 SQIVND (reference sequence). The CDR3 is 12 residues long. CDR3 region: CASSIKGGRAFF. The CDR3 bases are TGTGCCAGTAGTATCAAGGGGGGGCGAGCTTTCTTT. Full variable domain (rest looked up from reference TRBV19 and TRBJ1-1): DGGITQSPKYLFRKEGQNVTLSCEQNLNHDAMYWYRQDPGQGLRLIYYSQIVNDFQKGDIAEGYSVSREKKESFPLTVTSAQKNPTAFYLCASSIKGGRAFFGQGTRLTVV.

This chain uses TRBV13 with TRBJ2-7; no reliable D call. V lost 2 bases and J lost 9, with 17 bases in between. Per the germline V gene, CDR1 is PRHDT and CDR2 is FYEKMQ (reference sequence). The CDR3 runs 14 residues. The CDR3 nucleotides are TGTGCCAGCAGCTTAAGTCAGGTTTTGGTGGGGCAGTACTTC. Amino acid sequence: CASSLSQVLVGQYF.

The V gene is TRBV5-1, the J gene TRBJ2-3, with 11 bases identical to TRBD1. V lost 0 bases, J lost 6 bases, and 6 bases stayed unmatched. The germline V gene has CDR1 SGHRS and CDR2 YFSETQ. This CDR3 region has 16 residues. CDR3 nucleotide sequence: TGCGCCAGCAGCTTGGCCGGACAGGGGGCGGTTGATACGCAGTATTTT. It specifies CASSLAGQGAVDTQYF.

A remark on this clone: Mismatch with germline at one junction end may stem from a read error. Other DNA variants within this sample encode the same CDR3. This chain uses TRBV28 with TRBJ2-7; no firm D call. Germline V CDR1 and CDR2: MDHEN, SYDVKM. The CDR3 contains 11 residues. The CDR3 spells CASSVYYEQYF. CDR3 nucleotide sequence: TGTGCTAGCAGTGTCTACTACGAGCAGTACTTC.

The chain links TRBV29-1 to TRBJ2-3; D call uncertain. The V and J ends lost 4 bases and 4 bases respectively, with 15 bases between them. The CDR3 covers 14 residues. Germline CDR1 SQVTM, CDR2 ANQGSEA. Written as DNA, the CDR3 is TGCAGCGTTGCTCAGGTCCAGTCCTCAGATACGCAGTATTTT. It codes for CSVAQVQSSDTQYF.

The V gene is TRBV27, the J gene TRBJ1-5; unclear D gene. The CDR3 sequence is 11 residues long. Trimming took off 8 bases at V and 4 bases at J, with 6 bases between the two ends. Germline lookup yields CDR1 MNHEY and CDR2 SMNVEV (reference sequence). CDR3 protein: CASGLNQPQHF. CDR3 bases: TGTGCCAGCGGTCTAAATCAGCCCCAGCATTTT.

The chain recombines TRBV18 with TRBJ1-2; weak D call: TRBD1 (5 bases). CDR3 length: 16 amino acids. The V and J ends lost 3 bases and 4 bases respectively, with 18 bases between them. Germline CDR1 and CDR2: KGHSH and LQKENI. The DNA of the CDR3 is TGTGCCAGCTCACCGGTTGCAGGGTCTGAAGTCTATGGCTACACCTTC. This codes for CASSPVAGSEVYGYTF. Variable domain in full (rest from reference TRBV18 and TRBJ1-2): NAGVMQNPRHLVRRRGQEARLRCSPMKGHSHVYWYRQLPEEGLKFMVYLQKENIIDESGMPKERFSAEFPKEGPSILRIQQVVRGDSAAYFCASSPVAGSEVYGYTFGSGTRLTVV.

V and J are TRBV4-1 and TRBJ2-2; TRBD1 matches at 7 bases. V lost 4 bases and J lost 6; bases outside the gene matches: 11. The germline CDR1 and CDR2 sequences are MGHRA and YSYEKL. This CDR3 is 16 amino acids long. In nucleotides, the CDR3 is TGCGCCAGCAGCCTTGAGGGGGCCTCAGGTCCCGGGGAGCTGTTTTTT. Amino acid sequence: CASSLEGASGPGELFF.

About this clone itself: One junction end disagrees with the germline gene, perhaps due to a read error. In the same sample, other DNA sequences code for this CDR3. The V and J genes are TRBV13 and TRBJ2-3, with D possibly matching TRBD2 (6 bases). The CDR3 loop spans 14 amino acids. CDR1 is PRHDT, CDR2 FYEKMQ, per germline (reference sequence). CDR3: CASRRDLLTDTQYF. For the CDR3, the DNA is TGTGCCAGCAGGAGGGACTTACTCACAGATACGCAGTACTTT.

V and J are TRBV7-9 and TRBJ2-5; D is ambiguous. Germline assignment: CDR1 SEHNR and CDR2 FQNEAQ (reference sequence). The CDR3 covers 13 residues. V was shortened by 1 base and J by 12 bases, with 15 bases between the two germline ends. CDR3 protein: CASSLGATSNKYF. The CDR3 nucleotides are TGTGCCAGCAGCTTAGGGGCTACCTCGAATAAGTACTTC.

V is TRBV11-2 and J is TRBJ2-7; the match to TRBD2 covers 10 bases. Trimming cost V 7 bases and J 0 bases; bases outside gene matches: 3. Per the germline V gene, CDR1 is SGHAT and CDR2 is FQNNGV. The CDR3 has 14 amino acids. CDR3 amino acids: CASNPSGSSYEQYF. In DNA form, the CDR3 reads TGTGCCAGCAACCCTAGCGGGAGCTCCTACGAGCAGTACTTC.

V usage is TRBV6-5 and J usage is TRBJ1-6, with D perhaps TRBD1 (6 bases). With 5 bases removed from V and 7 bases from J, the gap between germline ends came to 12 bases. The germline gives CDR1 MNHEY, CDR2 SVGAGI. The CDR3 extends over 14 amino acids. The CDR3 is CASSGEGENSPLHF. CDR3 bases: TGTGCCAGCAGTGGAGAGGGGGAAAATTCACCCCTCCACTTT.

The rearrangement joins TRBV2 to TRBJ1-1; weak D call: TRBD1 (6 bases). Germline values: CDR1 SNHLY, CDR2 FYNNEI. The length of the CDR3 is 14 residues. Between the trimmed V and J ends, which lost 5 bases and 4 bases, there was a span of 14 bases. The CDR3 region is CASSRQERGTEAFF. CDR3 DNA sequence: TGTGCCAGCAGTAGACAGGAGAGGGGCACTGAAGCTTTCTTT. Variable domain in full (rest from reference TRBV2 and TRBJ1-1): EPEVTQTPSHQVTQMGQEVILRCVPISNHLYFYWYRQILGQKVEFLVSFYNNEISEKSEIFDDQFSVERPDGSNFTLKIRSTKLEDSAMYFCASSRQERGTEAFFGQGTRLTVV.

J is TRBJ1-4 and V is TRBV19; tentative D call: TRBD1 (6 bases). Deletions cut 4 bases from V and 1 base from J, with 7 bases between. CDR1 is LNHDA, CDR2 SQIVND, per germline (reference sequence). The CDR3 runs 14 residues. The CDR3: CASSKQGTNEKLFF. In DNA form, the CDR3 reads TGTGCCAGTAGTAAACAGGGAACTAATGAAAAACTGTTTTTT. Combining the CDR3 with reference TRBV19 and TRBJ1-4 gives the whole variable domain DGGITQSPKYLFRKEGQNVTLSCEQNLNHDAMYWYRQDPGQGLRLIYYSQIVNDFQKGDIAEGYSVSREKKESFPLTVTSAQKNPTAFYLCASSKQGTNEKLFFGSGTQLSVL.

The rearrangement uses TRBV18 and TRBJ2-5; D is unclear. The J call may be incorrect, as the DNA end agrees better with TRBJ2-7. The CDR3 consists of 15 residues. CDR1 is KGHSH, CDR2 LQKENI, per germline. The CDR3 DNA reads TGTGCCAGCTCACCTCAATCTAAGTATGCCTACGAGCAGTACTTC. Protein product: CASSPQSKYAYEQYF.

V usage is TRBV7-2 and J usage is TRBJ2-5; the match to TRBD2 covers 10 bases. In germline, CDR1 is SGHTA, CDR2 FQGNSA. The CDR3 sequence is 16 residues long. The junction had 11 bases not matched to a gene; V was cut back by 5 bases and J by 5 bases. The CDR3 loop reads CASSVGASGRWETQYF. The CDR3 DNA is TGTGCCAGCAGCGTCGGGGCTAGCGGGAGATGGGAGACCCAGTACTTC.